This T cell receptor (beta chain) was identified in a study of T cells in Graves' hyperthyroidism and ophthalmopathy. General observations from the study: Stable hyperthyroidism was separated from ophthalmopathy by a model based on 13 V-J features.

The CDR3 has 16 amino acids. Trimming at V came to 2 bases and at J to 2 bases, leaving 6 bases not matched to a gene. The V gene's germline CDR1 is SGDLS and CDR2 YYNGEE. The CDR3 regions of TCR beta were amplified from RNA transcripts. RT-PCR in the first round (using the HTBI primer set) targeted the TCR CDR3. TCRdb reprocessed the multiplex PCR reads via MiXCR and lists one record per CDR3 protein. The sample consists of about 540,000 distinct CDR3 sequences, about 45% of them appearing once. Concerning this clonotype itself: Its target is unknown.

The chain joins TRBV9 to TRBJ2-5, with 10 bases lining up with TRBD2. The receptor's source is a woman between 18 and 29 years old with Graves' hyperthyroidism. Sequences were obtained from peripheral blood or thyroid tissue (not recorded which). The CDR3 region has the DNA TGTGCCAGCAGCGTGGGGGGGACTAGCGTTCAAGAGACCCAGTACTTC. Translation: CASSVGGTSVQETQYF. The full variable domain, rest sourced from reference TRBV9 and TRBJ2-5, is DSGVTQTPKHLITATGQRVTLRCSPRSGDLSVYWYQQSLDQGLQFLIQYYNGEERAKGNILERFSAQQFPDLHSELNLSSLELGDSALYFCASSVGGTSVQETQYFGPGTRLLVL.